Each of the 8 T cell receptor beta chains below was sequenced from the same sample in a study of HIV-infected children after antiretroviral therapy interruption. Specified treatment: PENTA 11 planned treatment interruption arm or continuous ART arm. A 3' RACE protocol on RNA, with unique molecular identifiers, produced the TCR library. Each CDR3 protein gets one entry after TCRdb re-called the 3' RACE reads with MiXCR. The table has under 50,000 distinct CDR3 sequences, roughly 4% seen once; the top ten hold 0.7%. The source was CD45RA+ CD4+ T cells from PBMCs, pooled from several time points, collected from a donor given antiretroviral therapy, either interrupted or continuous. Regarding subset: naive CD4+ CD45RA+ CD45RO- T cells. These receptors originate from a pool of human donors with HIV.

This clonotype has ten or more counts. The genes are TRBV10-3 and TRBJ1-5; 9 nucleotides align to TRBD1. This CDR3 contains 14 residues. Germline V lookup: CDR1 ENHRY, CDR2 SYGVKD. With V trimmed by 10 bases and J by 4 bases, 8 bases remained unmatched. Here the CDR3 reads CATAGTGRNQPQHF. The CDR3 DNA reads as TGTGCCACCGCCGGGACAGGGAGAAATCAGCCCCAGCATTTT.

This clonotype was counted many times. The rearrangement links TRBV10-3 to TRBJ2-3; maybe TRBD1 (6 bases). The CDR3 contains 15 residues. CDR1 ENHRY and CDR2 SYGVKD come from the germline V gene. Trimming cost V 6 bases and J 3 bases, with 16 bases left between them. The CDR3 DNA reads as TGTGCCATCAGGGGGGCAGGGCTCGATACAGATACGCAGTATTTT. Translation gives CAIRGAGLDTDTQYF.

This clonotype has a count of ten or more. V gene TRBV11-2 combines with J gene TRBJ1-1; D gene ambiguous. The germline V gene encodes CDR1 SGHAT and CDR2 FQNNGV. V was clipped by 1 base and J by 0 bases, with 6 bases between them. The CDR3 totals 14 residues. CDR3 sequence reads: CASSLVNLNTEAFF. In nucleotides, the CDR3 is TGTGCCAGCAGCTTAGTGAATTTGAACACTGAAGCTTTCTTT.

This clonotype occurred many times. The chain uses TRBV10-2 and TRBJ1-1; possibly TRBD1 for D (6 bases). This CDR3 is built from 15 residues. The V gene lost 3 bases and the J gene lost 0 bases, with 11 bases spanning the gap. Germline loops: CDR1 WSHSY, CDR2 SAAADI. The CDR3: CASSEGGPLNTEAFF. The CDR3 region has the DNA TGCGCCAGCAGTGAAGGGGGGCCTTTGAACACTGAAGCTTTCTTT.

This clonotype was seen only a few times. The chain's CDR3 is CASSYSSGIEQFF. CDR3 coding DNA: TGTGCCAGCAGTTACTCGTCAGGGATTGAGCAGTTCTTC. V usage is TRBV6-5 and J usage is TRBJ2-1, with D perhaps TRBD1 (5 bases). The ends were cut back, 0 bases at V and 9 bases at J, with 9 bases in the middle. This CDR3 is 13 amino acids long. Germline-derived CDR1 and CDR2 are MNHEY and SVGAGI.

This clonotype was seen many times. The CDR3 spells CASSYSIVGHSRNYGYTF. The CDR3 DNA sequence: TGTGCCAGCAGTTACTCGATAGTAGGACACAGCAGAAACTATGGCTACACCTTC. The rearrangement links TRBV6-5 to TRBJ1-2; weak D call: TRBD1 (5 bases). The V and J ends lost 0 bases and 2 bases respectively, with 19 bases between them. The germline gives CDR1 MNHEY, CDR2 SVGAGI. The CDR3 contains 18 residues.

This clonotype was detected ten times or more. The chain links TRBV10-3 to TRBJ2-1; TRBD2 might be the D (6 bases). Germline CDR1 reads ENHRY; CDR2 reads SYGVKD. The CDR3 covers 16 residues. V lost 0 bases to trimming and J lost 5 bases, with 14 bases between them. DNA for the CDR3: TGTGCCATCAGTGAGTCATTCGGGGGATTAGACAATGAGCAGTTCTTC. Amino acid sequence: CAISESFGGLDNEQFF.

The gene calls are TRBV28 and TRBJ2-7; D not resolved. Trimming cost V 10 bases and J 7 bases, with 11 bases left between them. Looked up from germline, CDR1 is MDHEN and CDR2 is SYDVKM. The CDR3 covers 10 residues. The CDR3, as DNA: TGTGCCACTAGGCCGCCAGAGCAGTACTTC. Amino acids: CATRPPEQYF.